This note documents a single TCR beta chain sequence. This clone was detected only a few times. Per-nucleotide qualities are absent, and no much larger clonotype sits a single base away. Taken from cysteine to phenylalanine, the CDR3 has 13 residues. The read is trimmed to its CDR3 DNA, 39 bases read in frame from base 1. The germline V gene (reference sequence) supplies CDR1 SGHNT and CDR2 YYREEE. The junction shows trimming of 0 bases on V and 5 bases on J, plus 6 bases between the germline ends. The data derive from a study of graft-versus-host responses after intestinal transplantation (dated by TCRdb to the early 2020s). Regarding the research as a whole: Recipients received multivisceral, liver-intestinal, or isolated intestinal transplants. Donor T cell macrochimerism was defined as a peak of at least 4% donor T cells among recipient peripheral blood mononuclear cells. After intestinal transplantation, graft-versus-host and host-versus-graft alloreactive T cell clones were followed in the graft, circulation and bone marrow using bulk TCR-beta CDR3 sequencing. Every recipient was given anti-thymocyte globulin induction, followed by approximately 3 years of maintenance tacrolimus and steroids. To identify alloreactive clones, pre-transplant mixed lymphocyte reaction products were sequenced and then compared with unstimulated pre-transplant donor and recipient T cells. Of the roughly 25 intestinal transplant recipients enrolled in the cohort, one of whom was a retransplant, a few patients without pretransplant specimens were excluded. Rather than being sequenced by the commercial service, samples from a few later patients were sequenced in-house on an Illumina MiSeq and processed with MiXCR. Summary of the overall study and its limitations: High GvH to HvG T cell clonal ratios were observed in the allografts of patients with donor T cell macrochimerism. GvH clones were found in recipient bone marrow, and some of the GvH clones appeared earlier in ileal mucosa or blood, which is consistent with an intestinal mucosal origin. Early after transplant, peak levels of circulating GvH clones were associated with declines in HvG clones. Conclusions were limited by the relatively low number and heterogeneity of intestinal transplant patients.

The intended sense of this specimen's time point label: cells obtained before transplantation from donor or recipient. In the mixed lymphocyte reactions, approximately 200,000 CFSE-labeled pre-transplant responders were plated with approximately 200,000 irradiated violet-dye-labeled stimulators and cultured for 5 to 7 days. After the mixed lymphocyte reaction, proliferating CD3+CD4+CFSE-low and CD3+CD8+CFSE-low responder cells were FACS-sorted on a BD Influx sorter. The library came from the immunoSEQ multiplex PCR assay. In most patients, genomic DNA was isolated using the Qiagen DNeasy Blood and Tissue Kit and sent frozen to Adaptive Biotechnologies for TCR sequencing. Adaptive Biotechnologies carried out high-throughput TCR-beta CDR3 sequencing of genomic DNA for most patients. The paper's data handling went like this. TCR sequencing data for 15 to 20 patients were retrieved from Adaptive's ImmunoSEQ software; a few other patients were processed with MiXCR and VDJtools. CD4 versus CD8 sorting errors were corrected by removing sequences found in both subsets at a frequency ratio below 5:1. CDR3 nucleotide sequences shared between donor and recipient were removed because the origin of such sequences could not be assigned. To be classed as alloreactive, a clone needed at least 2-fold expansion over unstimulated cells and a minimum CFSE-low frequency of 0.002% (template counts) or 0.001% (read counts). A clone was considered mappable if detected in the sequenced pre-transplant spleen, lymph node, or MLR CFSE-low populations of the donor or recipient. Cumulative frequency of alloreactive clones was calculated as a percentage of all sequences weighted by copy number. TCRdb limited this immuneACCESS table to in-frame rearrangements with V and J called. A share of clones is missing; checked studies link under half to unresolved V genes, and the rest is unexplained. That table supplies the V and J calls and clone size; D and trimming were determined from the DNA. The sample table lists roughly 14,000 clones, under 35% of them with a count of one. Jointly, the top ten make up about 3.9% of the sample.

The chain was built from TRBV5-4 and TRBJ1-5; no D gene call is confident. The sample in question was alloreactive CD4+ T cells from a mixed lymphocyte reaction culture, obtained before intestinal transplant. The cell subset or site label of this sample denotes: CFSE-low proliferating T cells sorted from roughly six-day pre-transplant mixed lymphocyte reaction (GvH or HvG direction). The TCR was taken from a human patient who received an intestinal transplant. The sequenced DNA: TGTGCCAGCAGCTTGGGGGGTTATCAGCCCCAGCATTTT. This sequence encodes CASSLGGYQPQHF.